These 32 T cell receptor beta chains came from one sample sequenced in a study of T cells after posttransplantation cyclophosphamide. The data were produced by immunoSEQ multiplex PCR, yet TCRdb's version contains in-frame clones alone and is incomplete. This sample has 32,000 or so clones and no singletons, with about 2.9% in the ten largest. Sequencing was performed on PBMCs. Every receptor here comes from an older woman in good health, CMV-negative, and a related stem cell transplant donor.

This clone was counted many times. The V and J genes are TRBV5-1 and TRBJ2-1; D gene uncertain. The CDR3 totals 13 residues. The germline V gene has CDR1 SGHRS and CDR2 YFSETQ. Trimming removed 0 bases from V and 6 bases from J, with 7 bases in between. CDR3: CASSLEGVNEQFF. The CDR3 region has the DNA TGCGCCAGCAGCTTGGAGGGCGTCAATGAGCAGTTCTTC. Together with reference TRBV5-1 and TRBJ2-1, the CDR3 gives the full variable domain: KAGVTQTPRYLIKTRGQQVTLSCSPISGHRSVSWYQQTPGQGLQFLFEYFSETQRNKGNFPGRFSGRQFSNSRSEMNVSTLELGDSALYLCASSLEGVNEQFFGPGTRLTVL.

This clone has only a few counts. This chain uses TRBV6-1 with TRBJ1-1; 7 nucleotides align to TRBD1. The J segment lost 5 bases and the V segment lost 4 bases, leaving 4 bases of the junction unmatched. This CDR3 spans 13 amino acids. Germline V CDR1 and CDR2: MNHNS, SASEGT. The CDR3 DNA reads TGTGCCAGCAGTGTTACAGGGGAGACTGAAGCTTTCTTT. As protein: CASSVTGETEAFF.

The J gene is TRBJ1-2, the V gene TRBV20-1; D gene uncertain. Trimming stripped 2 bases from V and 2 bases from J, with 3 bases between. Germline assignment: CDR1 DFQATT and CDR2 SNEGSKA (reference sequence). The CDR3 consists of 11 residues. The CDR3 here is CSARQNYGYTF. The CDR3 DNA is TGCAGTGCTAGACAGAACTATGGCTACACCTTC.

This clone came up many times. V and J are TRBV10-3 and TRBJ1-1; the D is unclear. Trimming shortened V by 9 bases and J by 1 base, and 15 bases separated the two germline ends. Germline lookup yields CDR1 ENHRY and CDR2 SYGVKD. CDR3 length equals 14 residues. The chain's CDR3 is CAMTPGSANTEAFF. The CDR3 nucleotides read TGTGCCATGACCCCTGGCAGCGCGAACACTGAAGCTTTCTTT.

CDR3 DNA: TGTGCCAGCAGTTTACAGGTTAGCAATCAGCCCCAGCATTTT. Protein product: CASSLQVSNQPQHF. This chain joins TRBV12-3 or TRBV12-4 and TRBJ1-5; no firm D call. V lost 2 bases and J 0 bases, leaving 5 bases between the germline ends. CDR3 length: 14 amino acids.

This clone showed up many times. The CDR3 DNA sequence: TGTGCCAGCAGCGTAGAGGCGACAGTCGGAAACACCATATATTTT. Its protein product is CASSVEATVGNTIYF. The V gene is TRBV9, the J gene TRBJ1-3; D is possibly TRBD1 (5 bases). Germline V gene data show CDR1 as SGDLS and CDR2 as YYNGEE. The CDR3 contains 15 residues. V was shortened by 0 bases and J by 4 bases, with 11 bases between the two germline ends.

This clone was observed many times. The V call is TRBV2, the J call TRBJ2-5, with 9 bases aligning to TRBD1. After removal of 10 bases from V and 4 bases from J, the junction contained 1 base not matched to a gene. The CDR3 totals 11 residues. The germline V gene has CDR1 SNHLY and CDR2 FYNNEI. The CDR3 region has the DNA TGTGCCACGGACAGGGGAGAGACCCAGTACTTC. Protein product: CATDRGETQYF.

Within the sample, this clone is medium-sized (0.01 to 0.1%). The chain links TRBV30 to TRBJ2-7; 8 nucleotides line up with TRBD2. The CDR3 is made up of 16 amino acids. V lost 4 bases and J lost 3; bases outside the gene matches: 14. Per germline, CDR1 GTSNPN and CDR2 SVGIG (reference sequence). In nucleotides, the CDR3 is TGTGCCTGGAACGGCGGGGGGACAAATTACCTCTACGAGCAGTACTTC. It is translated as CAWNGGGTNYLYEQYF. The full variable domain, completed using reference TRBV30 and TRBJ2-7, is SQTIHQWPATLVQPVGSPLSLECTVEGTSNPNLYWYRQAAGRGLQLLFYSVGIGQISSEVPQNLSASRPQDRQFILSSKKLLLSDSGFYLCAWNGGGTNYLYEQYFGPGTRLTVT.

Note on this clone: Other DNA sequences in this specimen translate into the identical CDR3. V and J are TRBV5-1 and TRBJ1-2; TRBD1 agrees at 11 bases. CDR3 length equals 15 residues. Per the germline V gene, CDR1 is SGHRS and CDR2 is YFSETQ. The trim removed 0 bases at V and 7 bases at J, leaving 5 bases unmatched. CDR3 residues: CASSLAGTGGRGYTF. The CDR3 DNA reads TGCGCCAGCAGCTTGGCCGGGACAGGGGGACGTGGCTACACCTTC.

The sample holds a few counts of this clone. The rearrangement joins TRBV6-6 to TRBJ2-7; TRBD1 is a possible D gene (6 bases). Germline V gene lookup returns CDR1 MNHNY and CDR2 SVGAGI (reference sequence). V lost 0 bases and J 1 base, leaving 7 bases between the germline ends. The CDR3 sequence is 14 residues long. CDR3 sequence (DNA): TGTGCCAGCAGTTACTCCAGGGGTTCCTACGAGCAGTACTTC. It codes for CASSYSRGSYEQYF.

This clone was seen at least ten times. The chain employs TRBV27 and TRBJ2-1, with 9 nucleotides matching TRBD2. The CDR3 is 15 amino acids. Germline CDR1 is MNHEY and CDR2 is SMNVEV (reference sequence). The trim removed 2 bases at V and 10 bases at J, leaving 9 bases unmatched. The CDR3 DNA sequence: TGTGCCAGCAGTTTAAGCCCTAGCGGGATCCTCGAGCAGTTCTTC. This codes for CASSLSPSGILEQFF.

The CDR3 coding sequence is TGTGCCAGCACCACGGCGGGGGGGTCTGGGAATACGCAGTATTTT. It encodes CASTTAGGSGNTQYF. The V gene is TRBV12-3 or TRBV12-4, the J gene TRBJ2-3; 9 bases align to TRBD2. The CDR3 length is 15 residues. Trimming at V came to 7 bases and at J to 7 bases, leaving 12 bases not matched to a gene.

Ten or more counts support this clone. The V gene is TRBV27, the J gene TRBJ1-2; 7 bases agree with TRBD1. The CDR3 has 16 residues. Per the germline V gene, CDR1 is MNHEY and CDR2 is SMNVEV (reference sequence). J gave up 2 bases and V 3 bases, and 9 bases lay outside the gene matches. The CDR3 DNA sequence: TGTGCCAGCAGTTTTACCCCCGGGACAGCGAACTATGGCTACACCTTC. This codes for CASSFTPGTANYGYTF.

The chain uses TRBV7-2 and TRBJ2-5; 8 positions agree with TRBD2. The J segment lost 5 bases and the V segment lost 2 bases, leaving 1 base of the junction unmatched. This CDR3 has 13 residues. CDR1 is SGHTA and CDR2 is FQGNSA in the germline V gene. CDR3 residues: CASSLSSGETQYF. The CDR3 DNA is TGTGCCAGCAGCTTATCTAGCGGGGAGACCCAGTACTTC.

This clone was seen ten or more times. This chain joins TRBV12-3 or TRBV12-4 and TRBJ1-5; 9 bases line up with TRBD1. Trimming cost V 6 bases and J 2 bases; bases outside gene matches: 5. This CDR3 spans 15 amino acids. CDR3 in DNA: TGTGCCAGCAGCAAAAGACAGGGGGGCAATCAGCCCCAGCATTTT. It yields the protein CASSKRQGGNQPQHF.

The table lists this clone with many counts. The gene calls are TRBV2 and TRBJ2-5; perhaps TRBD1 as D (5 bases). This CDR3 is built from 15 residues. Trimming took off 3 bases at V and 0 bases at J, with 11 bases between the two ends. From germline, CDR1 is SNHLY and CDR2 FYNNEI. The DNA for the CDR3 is TGTGCCAGCAGTGATTATGCCAGGGACCAAGAGACCCAGTACTTC. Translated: CASSDYARDQETQYF.

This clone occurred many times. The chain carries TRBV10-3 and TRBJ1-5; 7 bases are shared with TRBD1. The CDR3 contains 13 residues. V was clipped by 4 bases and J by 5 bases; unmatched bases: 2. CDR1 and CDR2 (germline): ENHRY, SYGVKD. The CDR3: CAISVQGDQPQHF. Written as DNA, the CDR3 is TGTGCCATCAGTGTTCAGGGGGATCAGCCCCAGCATTTT.

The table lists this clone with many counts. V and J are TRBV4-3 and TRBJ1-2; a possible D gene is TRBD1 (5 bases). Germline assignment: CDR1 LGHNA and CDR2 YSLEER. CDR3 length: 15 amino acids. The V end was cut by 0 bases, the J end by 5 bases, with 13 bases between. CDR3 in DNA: TGCGCCAGCAGCCAAGATCGCCAGGGAGGGTATGGCTACACCTTC. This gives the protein CASSQDRQGGYGYTF.

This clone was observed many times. The CDR3 bases are TGTGCCAGCAGTTCCACCATCGACAGGGGCTATAATTCACCCCTCCACTTT. This translates into CASSSTIDRGYNSPLHF. The V and J genes are TRBV28 and TRBJ1-6, with 8 bases lining up with TRBD1. V was pared by 4 bases and J by 3 bases, with 8 bases of the junction left unmatched. The CDR3 covers 17 residues. Germline V gene lookup returns CDR1 MDHEN and CDR2 SYDVKM.

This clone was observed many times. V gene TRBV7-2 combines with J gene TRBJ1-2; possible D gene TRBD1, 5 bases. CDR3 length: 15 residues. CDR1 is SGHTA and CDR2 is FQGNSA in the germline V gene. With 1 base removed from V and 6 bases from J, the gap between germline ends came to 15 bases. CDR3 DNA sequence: TGTGCCAGCAGCTTAGGGGACCTTTGGGGGGATGGCTACACCTTC. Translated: CASSLGDLWGDGYTF.

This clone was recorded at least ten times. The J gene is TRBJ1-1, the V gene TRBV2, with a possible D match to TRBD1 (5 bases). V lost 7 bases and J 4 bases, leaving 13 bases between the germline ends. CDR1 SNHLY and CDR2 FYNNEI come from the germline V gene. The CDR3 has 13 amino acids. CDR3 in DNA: TGTGCCAGCACCCCGGGGGGGGGCACTGAAGCTTTCTTT. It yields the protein CASTPGGGTEAFF. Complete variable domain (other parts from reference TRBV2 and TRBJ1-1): EPEVTQTPSHQVTQMGQEVILRCVPISNHLYFYWYRQILGQKVEFLVSFYNNEISEKSEIFDDQFSVERPDGSNFTLKIRSTKLEDSAMYFCASTPGGGTEAFFGQGTRLTVV.

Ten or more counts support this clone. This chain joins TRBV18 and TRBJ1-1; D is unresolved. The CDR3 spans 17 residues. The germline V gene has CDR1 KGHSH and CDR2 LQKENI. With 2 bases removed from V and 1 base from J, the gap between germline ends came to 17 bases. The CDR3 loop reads CASSPGSMGTRNTEAFF. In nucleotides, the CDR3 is TGTGCCAGCTCACCAGGGTCCATGGGCACCCGGAACACTGAAGCTTTCTTT. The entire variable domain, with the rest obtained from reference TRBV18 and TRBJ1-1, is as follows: NAGVMQNPRHLVRRRGQEARLRCSPMKGHSHVYWYRQLPEEGLKFMVYLQKENIIDESGMPKERFSAEFPKEGPSILRIQQVVRGDSAAYFCASSPGSMGTRNTEAFFGQGTRLTVV.

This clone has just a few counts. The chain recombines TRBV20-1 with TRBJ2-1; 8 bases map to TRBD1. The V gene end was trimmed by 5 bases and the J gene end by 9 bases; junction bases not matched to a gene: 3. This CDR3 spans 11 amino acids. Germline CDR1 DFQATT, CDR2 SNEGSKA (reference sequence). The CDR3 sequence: CSAEDRAEQFF. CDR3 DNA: TGCAGTGCTGAGGACAGGGCTGAGCAGTTCTTC.

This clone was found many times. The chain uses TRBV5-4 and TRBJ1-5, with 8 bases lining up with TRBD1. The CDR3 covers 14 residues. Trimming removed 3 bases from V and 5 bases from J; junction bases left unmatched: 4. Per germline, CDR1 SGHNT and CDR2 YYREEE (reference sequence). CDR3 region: CASSSGQGDQPQHF. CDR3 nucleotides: TGTGCCAGCAGCTCAGGACAGGGCGATCAGCCCCAGCATTTT.

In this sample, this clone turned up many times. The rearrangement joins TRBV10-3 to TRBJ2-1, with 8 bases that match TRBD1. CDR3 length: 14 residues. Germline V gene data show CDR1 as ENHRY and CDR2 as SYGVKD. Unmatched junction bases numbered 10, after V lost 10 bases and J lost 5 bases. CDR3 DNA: TGTGCCACTATCGACCAGACAGGGGACAATGAGCAGTTCTTC. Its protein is CATIDQTGDNEQFF.

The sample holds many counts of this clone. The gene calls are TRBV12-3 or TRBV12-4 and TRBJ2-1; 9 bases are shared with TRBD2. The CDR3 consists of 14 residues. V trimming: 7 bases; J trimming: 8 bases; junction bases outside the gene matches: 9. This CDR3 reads CASIHSGSGYEQFF. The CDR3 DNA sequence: TGTGCCAGCATCCATAGCGGGAGTGGCTATGAGCAGTTCTTC.

Here the CDR3 DNA reads TGTGCCAGCGCCCCGACGCTATCTAGCGGGAGAAAGGATGAGCAGTTCTTC. Its translation is CASAPTLSSGRKDEQFF. This chain uses TRBV28 with TRBJ2-1; 10 bases are a match to TRBD2. The germline CDR1 and CDR2 sequences are MDHEN and SYDVKM. The CDR3 contains 17 residues. V gave up 8 bases and J gave up 8 bases; unmatched junction bases: 18. The complete variable domain, with remaining parts taken from reference TRBV28 and TRBJ2-1, reads DVKVTQSSRYLVKRTGEKVFLECVQDMDHENMFWYRQDPGLGLRLIYFSYDVKMKEKGDIPEGYSVSREKKERFSLILESASTNQTSMYLCASAPTLSSGRKDEQFFGPGTRLTVL.

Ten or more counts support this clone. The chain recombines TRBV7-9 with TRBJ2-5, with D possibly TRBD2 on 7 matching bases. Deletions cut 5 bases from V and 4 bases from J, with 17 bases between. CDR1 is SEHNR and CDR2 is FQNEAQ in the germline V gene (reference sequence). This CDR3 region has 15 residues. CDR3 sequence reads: CASSAAGGRLETQYF. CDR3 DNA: TGTGCCAGCAGCGCAGCCGGGGGGCGATTAGAGACCCAGTACTTC.

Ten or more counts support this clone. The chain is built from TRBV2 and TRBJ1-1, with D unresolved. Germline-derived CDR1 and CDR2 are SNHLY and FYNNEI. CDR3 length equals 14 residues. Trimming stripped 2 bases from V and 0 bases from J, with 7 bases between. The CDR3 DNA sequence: TGTGCCAGCAGTGAAAGCGTCCTGAACACTGAAGCTTTCTTT. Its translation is CASSESVLNTEAFF.

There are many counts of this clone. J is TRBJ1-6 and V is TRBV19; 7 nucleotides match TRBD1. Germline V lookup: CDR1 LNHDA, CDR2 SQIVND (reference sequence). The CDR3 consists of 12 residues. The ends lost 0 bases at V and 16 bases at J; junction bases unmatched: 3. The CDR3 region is CASSIERTGLHF. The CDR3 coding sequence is TGTGCCAGTAGTATAGAGCGGACAGGACTCCACTTT.

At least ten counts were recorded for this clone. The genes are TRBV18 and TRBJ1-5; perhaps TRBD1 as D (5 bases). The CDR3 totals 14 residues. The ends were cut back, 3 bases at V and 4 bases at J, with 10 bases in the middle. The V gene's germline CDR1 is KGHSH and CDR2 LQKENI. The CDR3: CASSPGQGNQPQHF. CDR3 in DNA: TGTGCCAGCTCACCCGGGCAGGGAAATCAGCCCCAGCATTTT.

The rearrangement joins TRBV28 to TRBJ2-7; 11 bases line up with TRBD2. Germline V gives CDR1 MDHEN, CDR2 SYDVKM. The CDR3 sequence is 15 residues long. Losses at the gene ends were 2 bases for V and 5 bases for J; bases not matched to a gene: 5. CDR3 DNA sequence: TGTGCCAGCAGTTTAGAACTAGCGGGAGTCCACGAGCAGTACTTC. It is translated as CASSLELAGVHEQYF.